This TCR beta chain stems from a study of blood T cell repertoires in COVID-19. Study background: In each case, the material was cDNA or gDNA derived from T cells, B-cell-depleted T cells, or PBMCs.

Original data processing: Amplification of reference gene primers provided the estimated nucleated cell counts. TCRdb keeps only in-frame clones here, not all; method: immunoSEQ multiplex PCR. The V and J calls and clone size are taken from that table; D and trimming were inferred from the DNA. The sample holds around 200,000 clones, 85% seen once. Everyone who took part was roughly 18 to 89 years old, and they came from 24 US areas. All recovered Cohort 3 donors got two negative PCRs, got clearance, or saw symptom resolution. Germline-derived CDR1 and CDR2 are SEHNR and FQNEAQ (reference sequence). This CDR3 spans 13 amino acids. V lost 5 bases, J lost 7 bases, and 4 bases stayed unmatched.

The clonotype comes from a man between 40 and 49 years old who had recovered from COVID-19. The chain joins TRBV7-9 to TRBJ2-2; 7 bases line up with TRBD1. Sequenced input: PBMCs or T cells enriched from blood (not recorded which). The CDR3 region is CASSLGTDGELFF. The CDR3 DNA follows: TGTGCCAGCAGCCTCGGGACAGACGGGGAGCTGTTTTTT.